The 20 T cell receptor beta chains listed next were all sequenced from one sample in a study of naive and memory T cell subsets (dated by TCRdb to the late 2010s). A robust, sensitive protocol for the amplification, sequencing and analysis of TCRs was described in the study, in which 3' ligation of a UMI-containing oligonucleotide to TCR cDNA was used. Library creation used 5' RACE. Sequencing took place on an Illumina MiSeq. The ligated cDNA was amplified by four rounds of PCR, in which nested alpha and beta constant region primers were used together with the SP2 primer. Through fastp at Q25 and MiXCR, TCRdb rebuilt clones from the public reads, retaining in-frame beta chains. Every distinct CDR3 protein forms one entry, paired with its most common genes and DNA. Within this sample are roughly 60,000 distinct CDR3 sequences, with more than 6.5% of them counted one time only. The ten top clones hold 15% to 20% of the sample.

Receptors originate from a female donor in good health.

This clonotype was seen many times. This rearrangement joins TRBV19 to TRBJ1-4; D unresolved. CDR3 length: 17 residues. Looked up from germline, CDR1 is LNHDA and CDR2 is SQIVND (reference sequence). The V gene lost 4 bases and the J gene lost 6 bases, with 21 bases spanning the gap. For the CDR3, the DNA is TGTGCCAGTAGTAGGTCCATAAGGAGAGCACCGGATGAAAAACTGTTTTTT. This codes for CASSRSIRRAPDEKLFF.

Only a few counts were recorded for this clonotype. J is TRBJ2-7 and V is TRBV27, with a possible D match to TRBD2 (6 bases). V was cut by 5 bases and J by 2 bases, with 16 bases left in between. The germline V gene has CDR1 MNHEY and CDR2 SMNVEV (reference sequence). The CDR3 consists of 15 residues. The CDR3 region has the DNA TGTGCCAGCAGTCTGGACTACCCCGGGGCCTACGAGCAGTACTTC. As protein: CASSLDYPGAYEQYF.

This clonotype was recorded a few times. This rearrangement joins TRBV30 to TRBJ2-3; a possible D gene is TRBD2 (6 bases). Looked up from germline, CDR1 is GTSNPN and CDR2 is SVGIG (reference sequence). V gave up 2 bases and J gave up 2 bases, with 14 bases separating them. The CDR3 runs 15 residues. DNA for the CDR3: TGTGCCTGGAGTTCGGGGGTAGCGTACACAGATACGCAGTATTTT. Protein sequence: CAWSSGVAYTDTQYF. The variable domain in full, with the rest retrieved from reference TRBV30 and TRBJ2-3, is SQTIHQWPATLVQPVGSPLSLECTVEGTSNPNLYWYRQAAGRGLQLLFYSVGIGQISSEVPQNLSASRPQDRQFILSSKKLLLSDSGFYLCAWSSGVAYTDTQYFGPGTRLTVL.

There are a few counts of this clonotype. J is TRBJ2-2 and V is TRBV7-2, with 11 bases that match TRBD2. The CDR3 consists of 14 residues. From germline, CDR1 is SGHTA and CDR2 FQGNSA. J was trimmed by 5 bases and V by 5 bases; bases with no gene match: 1. This CDR3 is CASSPSGRTGELFF. Here the CDR3 DNA reads TGTGCCAGCAGCCCTAGCGGGAGGACCGGGGAGCTGTTTTTT.

The rearrangement uses TRBV2 and TRBJ2-5; D remains ambiguous. Trimming stripped 10 bases from V and 3 bases from J, with 12 bases between. CDR3 length: 12 amino acids. Per germline, CDR1 SNHLY and CDR2 FYNNEI. This CDR3 is CATRWVEETQYF. The CDR3 region has the DNA TGTGCCACGCGCTGGGTGGAAGAGACCCAGTACTTC. Complete variable domain (other parts from reference TRBV2 and TRBJ2-5): EPEVTQTPSHQVTQMGQEVILRCVPISNHLYFYWYRQILGQKVEFLVSFYNNEISEKSEIFDDQFSVERPDGSNFTLKIRSTKLEDSAMYFCATRWVEETQYFGPGTRLLVL.

The J gene is TRBJ2-7, the V gene TRBV10-3; D is ambiguous. CDR1 is ENHRY, CDR2 SYGVKD, per germline. The CDR3 totals 15 residues. The ends were cut back, 0 bases at V and 0 bases at J, with 9 bases in the middle. CDR3: CAISESGPSSYEQYF. CDR3 nucleotide sequence: TGTGCCATCAGTGAGTCGGGTCCGAGCTCCTACGAGCAGTACTTC.

V and J are TRBV27 and TRBJ2-1; D might be TRBD2 (5 bases). The V end was cut by 2 bases, the J end by 0 bases, with 11 bases between. The CDR3 has 16 amino acids. CDR1 and CDR2 (germline): MNHEY, SMNVEV (reference sequence). CDR3 nucleotide sequence: TGTGCCAGCAGTTTAACTAGGGAACGCTCCTACAATGAGCAGTTCTTC. Translated, it gives CASSLTRERSYNEQFF.

As for this clonotype: Given a much more abundant clone one base away, this may be a read error. The CDR3 DNA reads TGTGCCAGCAGTTCACAGACAGGCTATCGGCCCCAGCATTTT. It specifies CASSSQTGYRPQHF. The chain couples TRBV12-3 or TRBV12-4 to TRBJ1-5; possibly TRBD1 for D (6 bases). The CDR3 is 14 residues long. Trimming took 4 bases from V and 9 from J, leaving 16 bases between them.

The gene calls are TRBV5-4 and TRBJ2-5; 11 bases are shared with TRBD2. Germline V gene data show CDR1 as SGHNT and CDR2 as YYREEE (reference sequence). After removal of 3 bases from V and 6 bases from J, the junction contained 16 bases not matched to a gene. The CDR3 sequence is 18 residues long. The CDR3 DNA is TGTGCCAGCAGCTCTCCGGGAATTAGCGGGGGGGCATTGAAGACCCAGTACTTC. This codes for CASSSPGISGGALKTQYF. The full variable domain, rest sourced from reference TRBV5-4 and TRBJ2-5, is ETGVTQSPTHLIKTRGQQVTLRCSSQSGHNTVSWYQQALGQGPQFIFQYYREEENGRGNFPPRFSGLQFPNYSSELNVNALELDDSALYLCASSSPGISGGALKTQYFGPGTRLLVL.

This chain connects TRBV6-6 to TRBJ2-1, with a possible D match to TRBD1 (5 bases). The CDR3 consists of 14 residues. Trimming took 2 bases from V and 4 from J, leaving 9 bases between them. Germline V gene data show CDR1 as MNHNY and CDR2 as SVGAGI (reference sequence). The CDR3 bases are TGTGCCAGCAGTTACCAGGACAATTACAATGAGCAGTTCTTC. Protein sequence: CASSYQDNYNEQFF.

The chain carries TRBV5-6 and TRBJ1-2; TRBD1 is a possible D gene (6 bases). CDR1 SGHDT and CDR2 YYEEEE come from the germline V gene. Trimming stripped 4 bases from V and 4 bases from J, with 11 bases between. CDR3 size: 13 residues. The CDR3 DNA is TGTGCCAGCAGCCACGACAGGTCCTATGGCTACACCTTC. Translated: CASSHDRSYGYTF.

This sequence joins TRBV15 and TRBJ2-7, with TRBD2 identical over 10 bases. The ends lost 5 bases at V and 1 base at J; junction bases unmatched: 14. This CDR3 has 18 residues. The germline CDR1 and CDR2 sequences are LNHNV and YYDKDF (reference sequence). The DNA for the CDR3 is TGTGCCACCAGCGGTCGTTCTAGCGGGAGAGTTCCTTCCTACGAGCAGTACTTC. It specifies CATSGRSSGRVPSYEQYF.

This clonotype was seen a few times. The rearrangement joins TRBV7-9 to TRBJ2-2; TRBD1 agrees at 7 bases. Germline CDR1 SEHNR, CDR2 FQNEAQ (reference sequence). Trimming took 2 bases from V and 6 from J; bases not matched to a gene: 6. The CDR3 is made up of 15 amino acids. Here the CDR3 reads CASSLRQGESGELFF. The CDR3 DNA is TGTGCCAGCAGCTTACGTCAGGGGGAGTCCGGGGAGCTGTTTTTT.

The V call is TRBV18, the J call TRBJ2-3; D gene ambiguous. Per germline, CDR1 KGHSH and CDR2 LQKENI. This CDR3 contains 14 residues. V lost 5 bases and J 4 bases, leaving 13 bases between the germline ends. CDR3 protein: CASSGSLGSDTQYF. CDR3 nucleotide sequence: TGTGCCAGCTCAGGCTCTTTAGGCTCAGATACGCAGTATTTT.

Written as DNA, the CDR3 is TGTGCCAGTAGTATACAGGGTTTGAGTGAGCAGTTCTTC. Its translation: CASSIQGLSEQFF. V is TRBV19 and J is TRBJ2-1; D might be TRBD1 (5 bases). Trimming pared 2 bases from V and 9 bases from J, leaving 11 bases between. CDR1 and CDR2 from the germline V gene are LNHDA and SQIVND (reference sequence). The CDR3 runs to 13 residues.

This clonotype was seen a few times. The chain carries TRBV19 and TRBJ1-5; 10 nucleotides match TRBD1. Germline V gives CDR1 LNHDA, CDR2 SQIVND (reference sequence). V was clipped by 4 bases and J by 1 base; unmatched bases: 7. The CDR3 spans 17 residues. The CDR3 DNA is TGTGCCAGTAGTACTCCGGGACAGGGGAGGAGCAATCAGCCCCAGCATTTT. Translation: CASSTPGQGRSNQPQHF.

This chain joins TRBV28 and TRBJ2-7, with TRBD1 as a possible D gene (6 bases). Germline V gene lookup returns CDR1 MDHEN and CDR2 SYDVKM. This CDR3 comprises 12 residues. Trimming shortened V by 8 bases and J by 4 bases, and 12 bases separated the two germline ends. The CDR3 here is CASGPGVYEQYF. DNA of the CDR3: TGTGCCAGCGGACCAGGGGTTTACGAGCAGTACTTC.

The chain employs TRBV19 and TRBJ2-1; D not certain. Looked up from germline, CDR1 is LNHDA and CDR2 is SQIVND (reference sequence). CDR3 length equals 17 residues. V gave up 3 bases and J gave up 4 bases, with 19 bases separating them. The CDR3 is CASSILAGPRSYNEQFF. The CDR3 nucleotides read TGTGCCAGTAGTATTTTGGCAGGTCCCAGATCTTACAATGAGCAGTTCTTC. The complete variable domain, with remaining parts taken from reference TRBV19 and TRBJ2-1, reads DGGITQSPKYLFRKEGQNVTLSCEQNLNHDAMYWYRQDPGQGLRLIYYSQIVNDFQKGDIAEGYSVSREKKESFPLTVTSAQKNPTAFYLCASSILAGPRSYNEQFFGPGTRLTVL.

The chain joins TRBV27 to TRBJ1-4, with TRBD1 matching 9 bases. J gave up 7 bases and V 4 bases, and 10 bases lay outside the gene matches. The CDR3 totals 16 residues. CDR1 and CDR2 from the germline V gene are MNHEY and SMNVEV (reference sequence). The CDR3 region is CASSSPGTGTREKLFF. For the CDR3, the DNA is TGTGCCAGCAGTTCCCCCGGGACAGGGACGCGTGAAAAACTGTTTTTT.

V gene TRBV5-4 combines with J gene TRBJ2-3; D not resolved. The length of the CDR3 is 17 residues. Germline CDR1 SGHNT, CDR2 YYREEE (reference sequence). V dropped 3 bases and J dropped 1 base, with 18 bases sitting between them. In DNA form, the CDR3 reads TGTGCCAGCAGCTGGAACCCAGGATTTTCTGGCACAGATACGCAGTATTTT. Translating it yields CASSWNPGFSGTDTQYF.